One sample yielded the 27 T cell receptor beta chains listed below, sequenced in a study of shared clonotypes between healthy human individuals. Profiling relied on immunoSEQ multiplex PCR, and the TCRdb table lists in-frame clones only, not all of them. Of a few million clones listed, 90% to 95% are singletons. What was sequenced was naive CD4+ T cells from PBMCs. The subset denotes: CD45RA+ positively selected. The receptors stem from a man between 18 and 29 years old in good health. Some clones in this sample may be carry-over from other donors' samples.

V is TRBV9 and J is TRBJ1-1, with a weak D call TRBD1 (6 bases). This CDR3 spans 14 amino acids. Germline V gene data show CDR1 as SGDLS and CDR2 as YYNGEE. V lost 2 bases and J lost 1, with 9 bases in between. CDR3 DNA: TGTGCCAGCAGCGTGGGACACACGAACACTGAAGCTTTCTTT. The encoded protein is CASSVGHTNTEAFF.

The V call is TRBV28, the J call TRBJ2-3; D gene uncertain. The CDR3 is made up of 16 amino acids. Deletions cut 4 bases from V and 0 bases from J, with 14 bases between. CDR1 is MDHEN and CDR2 is SYDVKM in the germline V gene. CDR3 sequence: CASSSPDQASTDTQYF. As DNA, the CDR3 is TGTGCCAGCAGTTCCCCCGATCAGGCTAGCACAGATACGCAGTATTTT.

CDR3 sequence reads: CASSTVESIYGYTF. The CDR3 nucleotides are TGTGCCAGCTCGACAGTAGAGTCAATTTATGGCTACACCTTC. The chain links TRBV6-5 to TRBJ1-2, with TRBD1 as a possible D gene (5 bases). The CDR3 has 14 residues. The V end lost 8 bases, the J end lost 5 bases, and 18 bases lay between the germline ends. Germline loops: CDR1 MNHEY, CDR2 SVGAGI.

The chain links TRBV28 to TRBJ2-7; 8 bases line up with TRBD2. The CDR3 loop spans 12 amino acids. The trim removed 11 bases at V and 5 bases at J, leaving 8 bases unmatched. Germline CDR1 and CDR2: MDHEN and SYDVKM. The CDR3 loop reads CASRGGWNEQYF. The CDR3 DNA reads TGTGCCTCCCGGGGGGGGTGGAACGAGCAGTACTTC.

This clone has only a few counts. Relative to the germline gene, one junction end is altered; a read error may explain this. J is TRBJ1-1 and V is TRBV28; D call uncertain. Per the germline V gene, CDR1 is MDHEN and CDR2 is SYDVKM. This CDR3 spans 8 amino acids. CDR3 in amino acids: CASRPWWF. CDR3 in DNA: TGTGCCAGCAGACCCTGGTGGTTT.

This rearrangement joins TRBV10-2 to TRBJ2-6; 10 bases are shared with TRBD2. With 7 bases clipped from V and 2 bases from J, the junction kept 8 bases outside the gene matches. The CDR3 is 17 residues long. Germline values: CDR1 WSHSY, CDR2 SAAADI. CDR3 region: CASKVSSGRAGANVLTF. The CDR3 region has the DNA TGCGCCAGCAAGGTATCTAGCGGGAGAGCTGGGGCCAACGTCCTGACTTTC.

The chain combines TRBV10-3 with TRBJ1-5, with TRBD1 as a possible D gene (5 bases). Germline lookup yields CDR1 ENHRY and CDR2 SYGVKD. Trimming shortened V by 5 bases and J by 5 bases, and 16 bases separated the two germline ends. The CDR3 length is 15 residues. This CDR3 reads CAISRTRGIDQPQHF. As DNA, the CDR3 is TGTGCCATCAGTCGGACAAGGGGAATAGATCAGCCCCAGCATTTT.

As to this clone: Other DNA sequences of this sample code for an identical CDR3. The J gene is TRBJ1-1, the V gene TRBV18; D not resolved. The V gene's germline CDR1 is KGHSH and CDR2 LQKENI. This CDR3 comprises 15 residues. The V end lost 0 bases, the J end lost 1 base, and 9 bases lay between the germline ends. Here the CDR3 DNA reads TGTGCCAGCTCACCACCATCCGCGGGGAACACTGAAGCTTTCTTT. This gives the protein CASSPPSAGNTEAFF.

The V and J genes are TRBV27 and TRBJ2-5; D not certain. V lost 1 base and J 1 base, leaving 7 bases between the germline ends. Germline assignment: CDR1 MNHEY and CDR2 SMNVEV (reference sequence). The length of the CDR3 is 14 residues. The CDR3 here is CASSLFASQETQYF. The CDR3 DNA is TGTGCCAGCAGTTTATTTGCCTCCCAAGAGACCCAGTACTTC.

This chain uses TRBV11-2 with TRBJ2-7; D may be TRBD2 (6 bases). Germline CDR1 and CDR2: SGHAT and FQNNGV. V dropped 5 bases and J dropped 2 bases, with 22 bases sitting between them. The length of the CDR3 is 17 residues. The CDR3 DNA sequence: TGTGCCAGCAGCCCCTCCCTGCGGGACCATACCCCCTACGAGCAGTACTTC. As protein: CASSPSLRDHTPYEQYF.

The chain recombines TRBV7-6 with TRBJ2-1; tentative D call: TRBD2 (5 bases). The CDR3 runs to 14 residues. Germline CDR1 and CDR2: SGHVS and FNYEAQ. Trimming removed 5 bases from V and 5 bases from J, with 13 bases in between. The CDR3 spells CASSVPAGNNEQFF. The CDR3 bases are TGTGCCAGCAGCGTGCCGGCGGGTAACAATGAGCAGTTCTTC.

The V call is TRBV11-3, the J call TRBJ2-6; the D gene is possibly TRBD2 (5 bases). Trimming shortened V by 1 base and J by 0 bases, and 7 bases separated the two germline ends. From germline, CDR1 is SGHNT and CDR2 YENEEA. The CDR3 runs to 16 residues. The CDR3 is CASSLGGRSGANVLTF. CDR3 DNA: TGTGCCAGCAGCTTAGGCGGGCGCTCTGGGGCCAACGTCCTGACTTTC.

The rearrangement uses TRBV10-3 and TRBJ2-6, with 9 positions matching TRBD1. The V segment lost 5 bases and the J segment 12 bases; nucleotides outside the gene matches: 8. The CDR3 is 14 residues long. Germline lookup yields CDR1 ENHRY and CDR2 SYGVKD. CDR3 amino acids: CAISTGQGTPVLTF. The DNA for the CDR3 is TGTGCCATCAGTACCGGACAGGGGACGCCCGTCCTGACTTTC.

The V call is TRBV5-1, the J call TRBJ2-7; D is possibly TRBD2 (6 bases). The CDR3 runs 15 residues. Trimming pared 1 base from V and 2 bases from J, leaving 13 bases between. Germline values: CDR1 SGHRS, CDR2 YFSETQ. CDR3 coding DNA: TGCGCCAGCAGCTTGTTGGAGGGGTCTACCTACGAGCAGTACTTC. Protein product: CASSLLEGSTYEQYF. Combining the CDR3 with reference TRBV5-1 and TRBJ2-7 gives the whole variable domain KAGVTQTPRYLIKTRGQQVTLSCSPISGHRSVSWYQQTPGQGLQFLFEYFSETQRNKGNFPGRFSGRQFSNSRSEMNVSTLELGDSALYLCASSLLEGSTYEQYFGPGTRLTVT.

Comment on this clone: The same CDR3 arises from other DNA sequences in this sample as well. This rearrangement joins TRBV9 to TRBJ2-1; 12 bases match TRBD2. The CDR3 loop spans 14 amino acids. V trimming: 4 bases; J trimming: 5 bases; junction bases outside the gene matches: 1. Looked up from germline, CDR1 is SGDLS and CDR2 is YYNGEE. CDR3 nucleotide sequence: TGTGCCAGCAGCAGGACTAGCGGGAACAATGAGCAGTTCTTC. Translating gives CASSRTSGNNEQFF.

In its sample, this clone was seen once. This chain joins TRBV6-5 and TRBJ1-5, with a tentative D call TRBD1 (5 bases). CDR3 length equals 12 residues. V shed 7 bases and J shed 7 bases, with 11 bases lying between them. Germline V gene lookup returns CDR1 MNHEY and CDR2 SVGAGI. As DNA, the CDR3 is TGTGCCAGCACCTCCGGGGGGCAGCCCCAGCATTTT. It codes for CASTSGGQPQHF.

As concerns this clone: The same CDR3 can be traced to other DNA sequences in this sample. This chain uses TRBV28 with TRBJ2-2; no clear D. This CDR3 spans 13 amino acids. The V end was cut by 3 bases, the J end by 4 bases, with 6 bases between. The germline CDR1 and CDR2 sequences are MDHEN and SYDVKM. The CDR3 nucleotides read TGTGCCAGCAGTTTCTACGGCACCGGGGAGCTGTTTTTT. Protein: CASSFYGTGELFF.

This clone was found once. The chain has TRBV9 and TRBJ2-1, with 8 bases identical to TRBD2. The V gene's germline CDR1 is SGDLS and CDR2 YYNGEE. The CDR3 consists of 15 residues. Trimming at V came to 1 base and at J to 6 bases, leaving 6 bases not matched to a gene. CDR3 amino acids: CASSVIAGPPNEQFF. The CDR3, as DNA: TGTGCCAGCAGCGTAATAGCGGGACCACCCAATGAGCAGTTCTTC.

The gene calls are TRBV29-1 and TRBJ2-7, with 7 positions matching TRBD2. This CDR3 has 12 amino acids. After removal of 7 bases from V and 2 bases from J, the junction contained 5 bases not matched to a gene. The V gene's germline CDR1 is SQVTM and CDR2 ANQGSEA. Written as DNA, the CDR3 is TGCAGCGCCGGCGGGAGCCCCTACGAGCAGTACTTC. As protein: CSAGGSPYEQYF.

The CDR3 spells CASSQSGMETGELFF. The CDR3 DNA reads TGCGCCAGCAGTCAATCGGGAATGGAGACCGGGGAGCTGTTTTTT. This sequence joins TRBV5-1 and TRBJ2-2; D possibly corresponds to TRBD2 (5 bases). CDR1 SGHRS and CDR2 YFSETQ come from the germline V gene. The CDR3 covers 15 residues. The V end lost 5 bases, the J end lost 5 bases, and 16 bases lay between the germline ends.

CDR3 nucleotides: TGTGCCAGCAGCTTAGTGGGCCAACAGAACACTGAAGCTTTCTTT. As protein: CASSLVGQQNTEAFF. The chain combines TRBV7-6 with TRBJ1-1; D remains ambiguous. The germline gives CDR1 SGHVS, CDR2 FNYEAQ. The CDR3 sequence is 15 residues long. The ends were cut back, 1 base at V and 1 base at J, with 10 bases in the middle.

The table lists this clone with a count of one. The chain recombines TRBV7-2 with TRBJ2-1; TRBD1 is a possible D gene (7 bases). The CDR3 extends over 14 amino acids. The ends were cut back, 5 bases at V and 7 bases at J, with 15 bases in the middle. Germline V lookup: CDR1 SGHTA, CDR2 FQGNSA. Here the CDR3 reads CASSGGGSPNEQFF. CDR3 in DNA: TGTGCCAGCAGCGGAGGGGGCTCTCCTAATGAGCAGTTCTTC.

The CDR3 reads CATVSASGANVLTF. In DNA form, the CDR3 reads TGTGCCACCGTTTCAGCCTCTGGGGCCAACGTCCTGACTTTC. This chain uses TRBV15 with TRBJ2-6; unclear D gene. V lost 8 bases and J 0 bases, leaving 8 bases between the germline ends. Germline-derived CDR1 and CDR2 are LNHNV and YYDKDF (reference sequence). CDR3 length: 14 amino acids.

This clone was counted a few times. CDR3 sequence: CASSSSDGKNTEAFF. The CDR3 nucleotides are TGTGCCAGCAGCTCATCGGACGGGAAGAACACTGAAGCTTTCTTT. The V gene is TRBV5-4, the J gene TRBJ1-1, with D unresolved. Germline CDR1 reads SGHNT; CDR2 reads YYREEE (reference sequence). Between the trimmed V and J ends, which lost 3 bases and 1 base, there was a span of 13 bases. This CDR3 spans 15 amino acids.

This chain uses TRBV7-3 with TRBJ2-3; 9 nucleotides match TRBD2. Germline V gives CDR1 SGHTA, CDR2 FQGTGA. The CDR3 is 16 residues long. Trimming cost V 4 bases and J 2 bases; bases outside gene matches: 7. Here the CDR3 reads CASSSGLAPYTDTQYF. The DNA of the CDR3 is TGTGCCAGCAGCTCCGGACTAGCGCCTTACACAGATACGCAGTATTTT.

V is TRBV6-1 and J is TRBJ2-7; D unclear. The CDR3 sequence is 13 residues long. V shed 6 bases and J shed 6 bases, with 15 bases lying between them. Germline V gene data show CDR1 as MNHNS and CDR2 as SASEGT. CDR3 in DNA: TGTGCCAGCAGCTATACCGGCGTCGGCGAGCAGTACTTC. Translating gives CASSYTGVGEQYF.

Note on this clone: The identical CDR3 is also encoded by other nucleotide sequences in the sample. The chain uses TRBV7-9 and TRBJ2-1; 15 bases match TRBD2. The CDR3 consists of 15 residues. V lost 5 bases to trimming and J lost 7 bases; unmatched junction nucleotides: 3. Per germline, CDR1 SEHNR and CDR2 FQNEAQ (reference sequence). Written as DNA, the CDR3 is TGTGCCAGCAGCCCAGGGACTAGCGGGGGGAATGAGCAGTTCTTC. It codes for CASSPGTSGGNEQFF.